These 32 T cell receptor beta chains originate from one sample sequenced in a study of cytomegalovirus exposure and HLA in healthy donors. It was with 60 Vbeta and 13 Jbeta primers that the PCR ran. Profiling relied on immunoSEQ multiplex PCR, and the TCRdb table lists in-frame clones only, not all of them. The sample comprises 40,000 to 50,000 clones, about 70% of which are singletons, and just under 6.5% rests with the top ten. The source material was PBMCs. These receptors were obtained from a man aged 25-45 years in good health and CMV-seronegative.

Remarks on this clone: At one boundary the junction diverges from the germline segment, which might be a read error. The V gene is TRBV29-1, the J gene TRBJ2-1; D is perhaps TRBD2 (6 bases). The CDR3 runs to 16 residues. Germline V gives CDR1 SQVTM, CDR2 ANQGSEA. The DNA for the CDR3 is TGCAGCGTTGAAGTTGGGAGGTCCGGGGTCTACAGTGAGCAGTTCTTC. It codes for CSVEVGRSGVYSEQFF.

V is TRBV5-1 and J is TRBJ1-3; D possibly corresponds to TRBD1 (5 bases). Trimming removed 4 bases from V and 0 bases from J, with 11 bases in between. CDR1 SGHRS and CDR2 YFSETQ come from the germline V gene. The CDR3 sequence is 15 residues long. CDR3 coding DNA: TGCGCCAGCAGCCCGGACGGACACTCTGGAAACACCATATATTTT. This gives the protein CASSPDGHSGNTIYF.

The chain recombines TRBV5-4 with TRBJ2-7; D remains ambiguous. Germline-derived CDR1 and CDR2 are SGHNT and YYREEE (reference sequence). V lost 0 bases and J lost 5, with 6 bases in between. CDR3 length: 12 residues. The CDR3 sequence: CASSLVFNEQYF. CDR3 DNA: TGTGCCAGCAGCTTGGTCTTTAACGAGCAGTACTTC.

This chain connects TRBV6-5 to TRBJ2-7; D perhaps matches TRBD2 (5 bases). The CDR3 runs to 14 residues. Germline V gives CDR1 MNHEY, CDR2 SVGAGI. Trimming pared 4 bases from V and 1 base from J, leaving 11 bases between. CDR3 DNA: TGTGCCAGCAGTTTAACGACTAATTCCTACGAGCAGTACTTC. Its translation is CASSLTTNSYEQYF.

The CDR3 sequence: CASRANRGSAGELFF. CDR3 bases: TGTGCCAGCAGAGCTAACAGGGGGTCCGCCGGGGAGCTGTTTTTT. V usage is TRBV11-2 and J usage is TRBJ2-2, with 8 bases that match TRBD1. The V and J ends lost 6 bases and 6 bases, in that order; junction bases with no gene match: 9. The CDR3 has 15 residues. CDR1 SGHAT and CDR2 FQNNGV come from the germline V gene. The full variable domain, its missing parts supplied by reference TRBV11-2 and TRBJ2-2, is EAGVAQSPRYKIIEKRQSVAFWCNPISGHATLYWYQQILGQGPKLLIQFQNNGVVDDSQLPKDRFSAERLKGVDSTLKIQPAKLEDSAVYLCASRANRGSAGELFFGEGSRLTVL.

This clone occurred a few times. This sequence joins TRBV2 and TRBJ2-1, with 7 bases lining up with TRBD2. The trim removed 6 bases at V and 4 bases at J, leaving 6 bases unmatched. CDR1 is SNHLY and CDR2 is FYNNEI in the germline V gene. CDR3 length: 14 amino acids. The CDR3 sequence is CASSVAGTYNEQFF. The CDR3 region has the DNA TGTGCCAGCAGCGTAGCGGGTACATACAATGAGCAGTTCTTC.

This clone showed up just a few times. The J gene is TRBJ2-3, the V gene TRBV19; D is perhaps TRBD1 (6 bases). Germline CDR1 reads LNHDA; CDR2 reads SQIVND (reference sequence). V was cut by 6 bases and J by 6 bases, with 7 bases left in between. This CDR3 spans 11 amino acids. Here the CDR3 reads CASRTGDTQYF. The DNA for the CDR3 is TGTGCCAGTAGAACAGGGGATACGCAGTATTTT.

V gene TRBV2 combines with J gene TRBJ2-3; 13 bases map to TRBD2. V lost 10 bases, J lost 3 bases, and 4 bases stayed unmatched. Germline V lookup: CDR1 SNHLY, CDR2 FYNNEI. The length of the CDR3 is 14 residues. The CDR3 DNA reads TGTGCCACCGGACTAGCGGGAGTTACAGATACGCAGTATTTT. It is translated as CATGLAGVTDTQYF. The full variable domain, rest sourced from reference TRBV2 and TRBJ2-3, is EPEVTQTPSHQVTQMGQEVILRCVPISNHLYFYWYRQILGQKVEFLVSFYNNEISEKSEIFDDQFSVERPDGSNFTLKIRSTKLEDSAMYFCATGLAGVTDTQYFGPGTRLTVL.

The chain links TRBV5-6 to TRBJ2-5; 7 nucleotides align to TRBD1. This CDR3 comprises 14 residues. V was pared by 5 bases and J by 2 bases, with 6 bases of the junction left unmatched. Germline V gives CDR1 SGHDT, CDR2 YYEEEE. CDR3 coding DNA: TGTGCCAGCAGAACCGGGACAGTTCAAGAGACCCAGTACTTC. It yields the protein CASRTGTVQETQYF.

By proportion, this clone is large. This chain joins TRBV6-1 and TRBJ2-7; 12 nucleotides align to TRBD2. V shed 4 bases and J 0 bases; nucleotides not matched to a gene: 7. The CDR3 runs to 17 residues. Germline lookup yields CDR1 MNHNS and CDR2 SASEGT. The CDR3 coding sequence is TGTGCCAGCAGTGGGACCTCTAGCGGGAGGGCCTCCTACGAGCAGTACTTC. Translation gives CASSGTSSGRASYEQYF.

V gene TRBV10-3 combines with J gene TRBJ1-3; 7 nucleotides line up with TRBD1. Germline V gene lookup returns CDR1 ENHRY and CDR2 SYGVKD. J lost 9 bases, V lost 3 bases, and 11 bases had no gene match. CDR3 length equals 15 residues. The CDR3 here is CAISDAGTASGTIYF. As DNA, the CDR3 is TGTGCCATCAGTGATGCCGGGACAGCCTCGGGCACCATATATTTT.

This clone is medium-sized (0.01 to 0.1%) by share. The chain recombines TRBV2 with TRBJ1-4; 8 nucleotides align to TRBD1. The CDR3 loop spans 14 amino acids. Germline V gene sequence: CDR1 SNHLY, CDR2 FYNNEI. The junction had 8 bases not matched to a gene; V was cut back by 7 bases and J by 7 bases. This CDR3 is CASTEDRVFEKLFF. CDR3 in DNA: TGTGCCAGCACTGAGGACAGGGTTTTTGAAAAACTGTTTTTT.

The gene calls are TRBV4-1 and TRBJ2-7, with a weak D call TRBD1 (6 bases). The CDR3 sequence is 12 residues long. V lost 3 bases to trimming and J lost 3 bases, with 6 bases between them. Germline V gene data show CDR1 as MGHRA and CDR2 as YSYEKL. The CDR3 nucleotides are TGCGCCAGCAGCCAGACAGGCTACGAGCAGTACTTC. Encoded protein: CASSQTGYEQYF.

The V and J genes are TRBV18 and TRBJ2-5; D not resolved. Per germline, CDR1 KGHSH and CDR2 LQKENI. Trimming stripped 3 bases from V and 4 bases from J, with 9 bases between. The CDR3 loop spans 13 amino acids. The CDR3 loop reads CASSPRVGETQYF. The CDR3 nucleotides are TGTGCCAGCTCACCTCGGGTCGGAGAGACCCAGTACTTC.

The chain has TRBV6-1 and TRBJ2-1, with 11 bases fitting TRBD2. Germline-derived CDR1 and CDR2 are MNHNS and SASEGT. The CDR3 consists of 15 residues. V gave up 5 bases and J gave up 9 bases; unmatched junction bases: 9. The CDR3 here is CASSSLAGDAGEQFF. The CDR3 DNA reads as TGTGCCAGCAGTTCACTAGCGGGAGATGCCGGTGAGCAGTTCTTC.

The J gene is TRBJ2-7, the V gene TRBV7-6; 8 nucleotides line up with TRBD2. Germline CDR1 and CDR2: SGHVS and FNYEAQ. Unmatched junction bases numbered 3, after V lost 4 bases and J lost 1 base. The CDR3 covers 14 residues. CDR3 bases: TGTGCCAGCAGCTGGGCTAGCGGGTCCTACGAGCAGTACTTC. Residues: CASSWASGSYEQYF. The full variable domain, with the rest looked up from reference TRBV7-6 and TRBJ2-7, is GAGVSQSPRYKVTKRGQDVALRCDPISGHVSLYWYRQALGQGPEFLTYFNYEAQQDKSGLPNDRFSAERPEGSISTLTIQRTEQRDSAMYRCASSWASGSYEQYFGPGTRLTVT.

V is TRBV19 and J is TRBJ1-5; D ambiguous. The germline gives CDR1 LNHDA, CDR2 SQIVND (reference sequence). This CDR3 region has 14 residues. Trimming removed 3 bases from V and 5 bases from J, with 11 bases in between. The CDR3 DNA follows: TGTGCCAGTAGTATCCCGGGAGACTATCAGCCCCAGCATTTT. It is translated as CASSIPGDYQPQHF.

V gene TRBV30 combines with J gene TRBJ1-1; the D gene is possibly TRBD1 (5 bases). V lost 0 bases and J 11 bases, leaving 13 bases between the germline ends. In germline, CDR1 is GTSNPN, CDR2 SVGIG (reference sequence). The CDR3 contains 12 residues. The chain's CDR3 is CAWSVLDIQAFF. The DNA of the CDR3 is TGTGCCTGGAGTGTACTGGACATCCAGGCTTTCTTT.

The chain is built from TRBV5-1 and TRBJ1-2, with 10 bases lining up with TRBD1. V trimming: 3 bases; J trimming: 6 bases; junction bases outside the gene matches: 2. Per germline, CDR1 SGHRS and CDR2 YFSETQ. The CDR3 runs to 13 residues. CDR3 amino acids: CASSSGTGDGYTF. CDR3 bases: TGCGCCAGCAGCTCCGGGACAGGGGATGGCTACACCTTC.

The chain couples TRBV10-1 to TRBJ2-1; TRBD2 agrees at 11 bases. This CDR3 comprises 17 residues. J gave up 2 bases and V 5 bases, and 8 bases lay outside the gene matches. Germline CDR1 reads WNHNN; CDR2 reads SYGVQD (reference sequence). The CDR3 bases are TGCGCCAGCAGTCCTAAGGATAGCGGGAGGGCCTACAATGAGCAGTTCTTC. It codes for CASSPKDSGRAYNEQFF.

This clone was seen just once. This chain's CDR3 is CASSPDYRAEAFF. CDR3 bases: TGTGCCAGCAGCCCGGATTATCGGGCTGAAGCTTTCTTT. The V and J genes are TRBV6-1 and TRBJ1-1; D remains ambiguous. CDR3 length equals 13 residues. Trimming took 6 bases from V and 6 from J, leaving 14 bases between them. From germline, CDR1 is MNHNS and CDR2 SASEGT.

This chain links TRBV6-1 with TRBJ2-2, with TRBD2 identical over 7 bases. V lost 9 bases to trimming and J lost 0 bases; unmatched junction nucleotides: 4. The CDR3 is made up of 14 amino acids. From germline, CDR1 is MNHNS and CDR2 SASEGT. Here the CDR3 DNA reads TGTGCCAGTCAAGCGGGGACGAACACCGGGGAGCTGTTTTTT. Encoded protein: CASQAGTNTGELFF.

This clone was found a few times. V usage is TRBV7-2 and J usage is TRBJ1-5; no clear D. V was clipped by 1 base and J by 0 bases, with 7 bases between them. This CDR3 region has 15 residues. Germline CDR1 is SGHTA and CDR2 is FQGNSA. CDR3 in amino acids: CASSLGGFSNQPQHF. As DNA, the CDR3 is TGTGCCAGCAGCTTAGGCGGTTTTAGCAATCAGCCCCAGCATTTT. Full variable domain (remainder filled in from reference TRBV7-2 and TRBJ1-5): GAGVSQSPSNKVTEKGKDVELRCDPISGHTALYWYRQSLGQGLEFLIYFQGNSAPDKSGLPSDRFSAERTGGSVSTLTIQRTQQEDSAVYLCASSLGGFSNQPQHFGDGTRLSIL.

This clone showed up just a few times. The chain couples TRBV6-5 to TRBJ1-1; D is undetermined. Germline CDR1 reads MNHEY; CDR2 reads SVGAGI. Trimming shortened V by 0 bases and J by 3 bases, and 14 bases separated the two germline ends. The CDR3 spans 16 residues. The CDR3 DNA reads as TGTGCCAGCAGTTACTCTCATTTTAACGGTTACACTGAAGCTTTCTTT. Encoded protein: CASSYSHFNGYTEAFF.

The V gene is TRBV12-5, the J gene TRBJ1-2; D not certain. Trimming removed 6 bases from V and 7 bases from J, with 15 bases in between. The V gene's germline CDR1 is LGHNT and CDR2 FRNRAP. This CDR3 has 13 residues. The DNA of the CDR3 is TGTGCTAGTGGGGGCATCCCGGCGGGTGGCTACACCTTC. As protein: CASGGIPAGGYTF.

The chain combines TRBV27 with TRBJ1-1; no definite D call. This CDR3 is built from 14 residues. Trimming shortened V by 6 bases and J by 6 bases, and 17 bases separated the two germline ends. The germline V gene has CDR1 MNHEY and CDR2 SMNVEV (reference sequence). The CDR3 reads CASSLRGRGSEAFF. CDR3 nucleotides: TGTGCCAGCAGCCTGCGAGGACGAGGGTCTGAAGCTTTCTTT.

This clone was detected a few times. The V and J genes are TRBV7-8 and TRBJ2-1; weak D call: TRBD2 (5 bases). CDR3 length: 15 amino acids. V lost 3 bases, J lost 5 bases, and 14 bases lay in between. CDR1 and CDR2 from the germline V gene are SGHVS and FQNEAQ. CDR3 protein: CASSFSGSSNNEQFF. In nucleotides, the CDR3 is TGTGCCAGCAGCTTTAGTGGGAGTAGTAACAATGAGCAGTTCTTC.

The chain uses TRBV11-2 and TRBJ2-1; a weak D match, TRBD1 (5 bases). The CDR3 has 16 residues. Germline CDR1 reads SGHAT; CDR2 reads FQNNGV. V was pared by 8 bases and J by 8 bases, with 25 bases between. The CDR3 region has the DNA TGTGCCAGCTTAAACCCCGAGGCAGGGTCTATGCATGAGCAGTTCTTC. It is translated as CASLNPEAGSMHEQFF.

The chain carries TRBV29-1 and TRBJ2-5; TRBD1 agrees at 7 bases. Germline V gene sequence: CDR1 SQVTM, CDR2 ANQGSEA. The CDR3 consists of 12 residues. Trimming cost V 7 bases and J 3 bases; bases outside gene matches: 5. The CDR3 bases are TGCAGCGCTACCGGACAGGAAGAGACCCAGTACTTC. Protein: CSATGQEETQYF.

The rearrangement joins TRBV30 to TRBJ1-1; D not certain. V lost 0 bases to trimming and J lost 0 bases, with 5 bases between them. This CDR3 region has 13 residues. Germline CDR1 is GTSNPN and CDR2 is SVGIG (reference sequence). CDR3: CAWSVQMNTEAFF. The CDR3 DNA follows: TGTGCCTGGAGTGTACAGATGAACACTGAAGCTTTCTTT.

The rearrangement joins TRBV5-1 to TRBJ1-1, with D perhaps matching TRBD1 (5 bases). This CDR3 has 13 residues. Trimming stripped 7 bases from V and 1 base from J, with 11 bases between. Germline V gives CDR1 SGHRS, CDR2 YFSETQ. The CDR3 spells CASHNTGNTEAFF. CDR3 DNA: TGCGCCAGCCATAATACAGGGAACACTGAAGCTTTCTTT.

The CDR3 DNA is TGTGCCAGCAGTTCCACGACAGGGGTCCCCTACGAGCAGTACTTC. This codes for CASSSTTGVPYEQYF. The V and J genes are TRBV6-5 and TRBJ2-7, with 8 nucleotides matching TRBD1. CDR3 length: 15 residues. Unmatched junction bases numbered 7, after V lost 4 bases and J lost 2 bases. Germline V gene sequence: CDR1 MNHEY, CDR2 SVGAGI.